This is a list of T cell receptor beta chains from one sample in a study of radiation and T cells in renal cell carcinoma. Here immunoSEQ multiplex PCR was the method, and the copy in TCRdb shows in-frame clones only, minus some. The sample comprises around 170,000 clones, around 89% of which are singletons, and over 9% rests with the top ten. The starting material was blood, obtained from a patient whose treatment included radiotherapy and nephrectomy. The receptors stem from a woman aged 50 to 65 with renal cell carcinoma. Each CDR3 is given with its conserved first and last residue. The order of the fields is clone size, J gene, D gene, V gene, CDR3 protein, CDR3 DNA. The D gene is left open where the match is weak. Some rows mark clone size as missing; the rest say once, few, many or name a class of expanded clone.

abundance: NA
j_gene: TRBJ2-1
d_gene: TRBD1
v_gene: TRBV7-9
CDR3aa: CASRPHRGYGDEQFF
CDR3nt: TGTGCCAGCAGACCCCACAGGGGGTATGGCGATGAGCAGTTCTTC

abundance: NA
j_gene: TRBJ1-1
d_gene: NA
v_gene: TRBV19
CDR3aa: CASSIAVGLNTEAFF
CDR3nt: TGTGCCAGTAGTATCGCAGTGGGCTTGAACACTGAAGCTTTCTTT

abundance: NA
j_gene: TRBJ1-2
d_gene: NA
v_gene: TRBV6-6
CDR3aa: CASATTDGNYGYTF
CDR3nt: TGTGCCAGCGCCACCACTGATGGAAACTATGGCTACACCTTC

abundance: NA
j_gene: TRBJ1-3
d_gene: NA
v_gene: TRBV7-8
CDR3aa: CASSTSTFMGNTIYF
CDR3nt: TGTGCCAGCAGCACCTCGACATTTATGGGAAACACCATATATTTT

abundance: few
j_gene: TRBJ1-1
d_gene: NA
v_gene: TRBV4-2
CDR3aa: CASSQRNTEAFF
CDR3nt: TGTGCCAGCAGCCAACGGAACACTGAAGCTTTCTTT

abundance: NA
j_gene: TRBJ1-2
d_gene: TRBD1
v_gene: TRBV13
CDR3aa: CASSHRGQGGYGYTF
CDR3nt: TGTGCCAGCAGCCATCGGGGACAGGGAGGCTATGGCTACACCTTC

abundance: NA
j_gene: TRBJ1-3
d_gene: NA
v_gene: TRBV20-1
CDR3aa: CSASSGNTIYF
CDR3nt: TGCAGTGCTAGTTCCGGAAACACCATATATTTT

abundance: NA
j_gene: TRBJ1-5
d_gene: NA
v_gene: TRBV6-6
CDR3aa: CASSHRGSNQPQHF
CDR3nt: TGTGCCAGCAGCCACCGGGGTAGCAATCAGCCCCAGCATTTT

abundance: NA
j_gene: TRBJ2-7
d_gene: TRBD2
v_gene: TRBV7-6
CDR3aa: CASSTDRGGEQYF
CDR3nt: TGTGCCAGCAGCACCGACCGGGGGGGCGAGCAGTACTTC

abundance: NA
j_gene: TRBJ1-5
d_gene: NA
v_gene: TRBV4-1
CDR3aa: CASSLIRDGQPQHF
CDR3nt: TGCGCCAGCAGCCTCATCAGGGACGGACAGCCCCAGCATTTT

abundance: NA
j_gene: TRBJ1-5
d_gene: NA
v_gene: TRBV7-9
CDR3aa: CASSELGFNQPQHF
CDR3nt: TGTGCCAGCAGCGAGTTGGGGTTCAATCAGCCCCAGCATTTT

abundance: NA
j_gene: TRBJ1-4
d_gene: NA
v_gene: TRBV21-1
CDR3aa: CASSKARGHEKLFF
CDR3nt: TGTGCCAGCAGCAAGGCAAGGGGACATGAAAAACTGTTTTTT

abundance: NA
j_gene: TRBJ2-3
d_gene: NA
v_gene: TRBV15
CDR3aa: CATSREIGGGDTQYF
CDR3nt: TGTGCCACCAGCAGAGAAATTGGGGGAGGAGATACGCAGTATTTT

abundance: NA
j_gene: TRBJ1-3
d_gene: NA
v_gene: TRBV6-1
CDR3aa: CASSGQDSRNTIYF
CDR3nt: TGTGCCAGCAGTGGGCAAGACTCCCGAAACACCATATATTTT

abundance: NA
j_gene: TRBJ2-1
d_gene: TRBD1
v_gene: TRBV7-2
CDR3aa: CASSVGQGYNEQFF
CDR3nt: TGTGCCAGCAGCGTGGGACAGGGGTACAATGAGCAGTTCTTC

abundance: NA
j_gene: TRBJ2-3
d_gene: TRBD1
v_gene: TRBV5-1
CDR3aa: CASKSGTGSGRADTQYF
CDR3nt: TGCGCCAGCAAATCCGGGACAGGGAGTGGGAGGGCAGATACGCAGTATTTT

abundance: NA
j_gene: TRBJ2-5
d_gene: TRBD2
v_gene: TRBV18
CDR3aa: CASSPVYGTSQETQYF
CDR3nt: TGTGCCAGCTCACCCGTCTACGGGACTAGCCAAGAGACCCAGTACTTC

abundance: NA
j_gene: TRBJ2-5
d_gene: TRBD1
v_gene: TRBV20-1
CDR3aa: CSAADRETQYF
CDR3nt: TGCAGTGCTGCGGACAGGGAGACCCAGTACTTC

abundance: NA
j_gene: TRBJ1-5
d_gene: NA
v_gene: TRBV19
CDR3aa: CASSQGVNGNQPQHF
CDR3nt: TGTGCCAGTAGTCAAGGGGTGAATGGCAATCAGCCCCAGCATTTT

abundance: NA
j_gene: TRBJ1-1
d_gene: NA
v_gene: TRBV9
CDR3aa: CASSPVGARGDTEAFF
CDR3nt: TGTGCCAGCAGCCCAGTGGGGGCGAGAGGTGACACTGAAGCTTTCTTT

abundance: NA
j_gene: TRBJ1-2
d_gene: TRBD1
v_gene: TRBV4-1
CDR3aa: CASSQDRGQGERRSGYTF
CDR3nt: TGCGCCAGCAGCCAAGACAGAGGACAGGGGGAAAGACGGAGTGGCTACACCTTC

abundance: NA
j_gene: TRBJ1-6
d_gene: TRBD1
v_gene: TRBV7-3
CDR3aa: CASHKTGTDNSPLHF
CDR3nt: TGTGCCAGCCATAAAACCGGGACAGATAATTCACCCCTCCACTTT

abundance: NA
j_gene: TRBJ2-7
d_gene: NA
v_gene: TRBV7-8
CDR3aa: CASSLAQLEDEQYF
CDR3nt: TGTGCCAGCAGCTTAGCCCAGTTGGAGGACGAGCAGTACTTC

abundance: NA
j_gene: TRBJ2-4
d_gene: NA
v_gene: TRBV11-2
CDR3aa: CASSRDTNIQYF
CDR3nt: TGTGCCAGCAGCCGGGACACAAACATTCAGTACTTC

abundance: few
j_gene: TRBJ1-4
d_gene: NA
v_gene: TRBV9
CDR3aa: CASSVGPTGSNEKLFF
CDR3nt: TGTGCCAGCAGCGTTGGGCCGACCGGGAGTAATGAAAAACTGTTTTTT

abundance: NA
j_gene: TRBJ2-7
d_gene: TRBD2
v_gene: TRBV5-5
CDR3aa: CASRARGERFDEQYF
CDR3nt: TGTGCCAGCAGGGCTCGGGGGGAACGGTTCGACGAGCAGTACTTC

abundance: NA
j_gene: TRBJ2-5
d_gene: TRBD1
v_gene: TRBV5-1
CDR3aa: CASSFTPGQSNSQETQYF
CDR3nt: TGCGCCAGCAGCTTTACTCCGGGACAGAGCAACTCCCAGGAGACCCAGTACTTC

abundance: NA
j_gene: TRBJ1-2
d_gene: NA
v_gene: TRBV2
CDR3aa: CASDEGGGYGYTF
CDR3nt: TGTGCCAGCGACGAGGGCGGGGGCTATGGCTACACCTTC

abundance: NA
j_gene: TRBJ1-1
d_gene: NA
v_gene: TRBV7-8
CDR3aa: CASSISYGTEAFF
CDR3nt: TGTGCCAGCAGCATCAGTTACGGCACTGAAGCTTTCTTT

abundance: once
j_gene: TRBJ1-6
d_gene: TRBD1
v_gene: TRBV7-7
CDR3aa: CASSPFHTDRGRSPLHF
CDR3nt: TGTGCTAGCAGCCCTTTCCACACCGACAGGGGGCGATCACCCCTCCACTTT

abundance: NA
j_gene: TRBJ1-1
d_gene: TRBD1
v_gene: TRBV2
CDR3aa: CASRTGTGVTEAFF
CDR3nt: TGTGCCAGCAGAACAGGGACAGGAGTGACTGAAGCTTTCTTT

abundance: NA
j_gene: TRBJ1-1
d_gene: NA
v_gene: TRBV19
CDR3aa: CATATNTEAFF
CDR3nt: TGTGCCACCGCAACGAACACTGAAGCTTTCTTT

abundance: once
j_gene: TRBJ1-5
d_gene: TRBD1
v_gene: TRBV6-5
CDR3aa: CASSGGQRNQPQHF
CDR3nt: TGTGCCAGCAGCGGGGGACAGCGCAATCAGCCCCAGCATTTT

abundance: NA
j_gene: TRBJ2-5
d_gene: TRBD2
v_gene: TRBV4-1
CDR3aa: CASSRREGETQYF
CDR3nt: TGCGCCAGCAGCCGCAGGGAGGGGGAGACCCAGTACTTC

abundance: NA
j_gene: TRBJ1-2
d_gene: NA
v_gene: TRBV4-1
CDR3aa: CASSPGIGTLLTNYGYTF
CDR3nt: TGCGCCAGCAGCCCAGGGATTGGGACGTTGCTCACTAACTATGGCTACACCTTC